Reported below is one TCR beta chain. There is no known antigen for this receptor. The input lacks base qualities; no much larger clone sits a single base away. These data belong to a study of blood T cells in healthy people across ages (dated by TCRdb to between 2014 and 2016). About the investigation overall: In model experiments, template switching captured about one uniquely barcoded TCR beta cDNA molecule for every two T cells. Donors of different ages were randomly distributed across sequencing lanes to avoid experimental bias. To track age-related changes in TCR beta repertoire diversity, the study relied on deep sequencing normalized with unique cDNA molecular identifiers. For two donors (one aged 18 to 30 and one aged 80 or older), the study analyzed two additional independent replicas of 1 million unique cDNA reads from the same blood draw. Donors were grouped into four age groups: young (average 16 years), middle-aged (39), aged (around 60) and long-lived (82). Results and caveats for the whole study, not just this receptor: As age increased, observed TCR beta diversity per million T cells dropped in a roughly linear way, and a significant reduction was already evident by age 40. Compared with the aged group, the long-lived group had more naive CD4+ T cells, fewer expanded clones and increased TCR diversity, a pattern suggesting age selection. The CMV infection status of donors was not known, potentially confounding age-related changes in expanded clonotypes. Estimates of total diversity based on one million sequenced T cells were considered lower bounds and underestimates. A strong correlation was found between observed TCR beta diversity and the percentage of naive T cells measured by flow cytometry. Conclusive comparison of naive and antigen-experienced compartments was prevented by the profiling of bulk unsorted PBMCs.

Reading from cysteine to phenylalanine, the CDR3 counts 18 amino acids. Only the CDR3 DNA is retained, 54 bases long and in frame from the first base. From the germline V gene (reference sequence), CDR1 is DFQATT and CDR2 is SNEGSKA. Here V drops 1 base and J drops 0 bases, and the junction holds 14 bases not matched to any gene. The donors were a few dozen Caucasian individuals from Russia, aged roughly 6 to 100 years, who were systemically healthy. Each donor gave approximately 9.4 milliliters of peripheral blood, drawn into EDTA-treated Vacutainer tubes. Ficoll-Paque density-gradient centrifugation was used to isolate PBMCs, with at least 7 million per sample. Trizol reagent was used to extract total RNA from PBMCs, with at least 6 micrograms per sample. For every donor, an aliquot of PBMCs went through flow cytometry to measure the percentages of naive CD45RAhigh/CD27high T cells. Libraries were built with 5' RACE. Sequenced on an Illumina HiSeq 2500. A second PCR of about 6 to 11 cycles was performed with a sample-barcoded 5' primer and a J-beta primer mix. A template-switch 5' adaptor carrying 12 random nucleotides introduced a unique molecular identifier onto each TCR beta cDNA molecule. Each sample yielded at least 2.5 million CDR3-containing paired-end reads. First-strand cDNA was synthesized from all RNA with the Mint cDNA synthesis kit, primed by a TRBC-specific oligonucleotide. Following uracil-DNA glycosylase treatment, a first 18-cycle PCR with universal primers M1SS and BC2_uni_R was performed on all cDNA. In the source study's methods: For normalization, 1 million high-quality reads were randomly selected from each sample, with every read carrying a distinct molecular identifier. Reads with shared molecular identifiers were discarded instead of being binned into consensus sequences. CDR3 identification, clonotype clustering and error correction used MiTCR with a Q25 quality threshold and the strictest error-elimination algorithm. A nonparametric unseen species model with Euler transformation was used to estimate a lower bound on total TCR beta diversity. TCRdb redid the processing of the public reads, applying fastp at Q25 and MiXCR, and retained in-frame beta chains. Rows are combined by CDR3 protein, so each entry shows the most common genes and DNA. TCRdb, not the authors, supplied the V and J calls. The sample contains around 620,000 distinct CDR3 sequences, approximately 27% of them found a single time. The ten largest clones add up to around 20% of the sample.

Specimen: blood. The sequence was obtained from a woman aged 70-85 years in good health. Recombination joined TRBV20-1 with TRBJ2-5, with TRBD2 identical over 7 junction bases. The CDR3 protein: CSARARVWASGYQETQYF. The nucleotide sequence reads as follows: TGCAGTGCTAGAGCAAGGGTATGGGCTAGCGGATACCAAGAGACCCAGTACTTC.